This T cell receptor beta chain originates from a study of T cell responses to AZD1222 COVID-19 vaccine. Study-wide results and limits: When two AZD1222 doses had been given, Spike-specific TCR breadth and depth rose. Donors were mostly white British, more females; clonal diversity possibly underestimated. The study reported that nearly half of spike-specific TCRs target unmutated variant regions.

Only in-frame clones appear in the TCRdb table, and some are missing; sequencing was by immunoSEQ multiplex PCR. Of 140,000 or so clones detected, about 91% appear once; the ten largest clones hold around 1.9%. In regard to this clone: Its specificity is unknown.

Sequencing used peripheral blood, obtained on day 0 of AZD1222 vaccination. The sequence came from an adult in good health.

CDR3 nucleotide sequence: TGTGCCAGCTCACCTCTCGGAGTCTCCGGGACAGAAAATTCACCCCTCCACTTT. Amino acid sequence: CASSPLGVSGTENSPLHF. This rearrangement joins TRBV18 to TRBJ1-6, with 7 bases that match TRBD1. Germline CDR1 reads KGHSH; CDR2 reads LQKENI. V trimming: 3 bases; J trimming: 7 bases; junction bases outside the gene matches: 15. The CDR3 spans 18 residues.